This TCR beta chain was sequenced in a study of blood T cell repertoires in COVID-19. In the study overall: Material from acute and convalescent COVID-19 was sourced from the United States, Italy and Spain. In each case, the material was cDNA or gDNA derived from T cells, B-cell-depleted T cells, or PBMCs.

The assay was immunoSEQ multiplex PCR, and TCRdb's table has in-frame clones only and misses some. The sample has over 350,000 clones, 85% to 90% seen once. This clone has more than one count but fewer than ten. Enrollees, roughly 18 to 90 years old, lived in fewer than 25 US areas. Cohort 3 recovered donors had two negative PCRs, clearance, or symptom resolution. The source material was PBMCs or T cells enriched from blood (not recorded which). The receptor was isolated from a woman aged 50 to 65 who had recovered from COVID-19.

The CDR3 nucleotides read TGTGCCAGCAGCTTGCTGTTAGCAGGGCAAGATACGCAGTATTTT. Its translation: CASSLLLAGQDTQYF. The J gene is TRBJ2-3, the V gene TRBV11-2, with D perhaps matching TRBD1 (5 bases). Germline-derived CDR1 and CDR2 are SGHAT and FQNNGV. This CDR3 has 15 residues. The ends were cut back, 3 bases at V and 5 bases at J, with 15 bases in the middle.